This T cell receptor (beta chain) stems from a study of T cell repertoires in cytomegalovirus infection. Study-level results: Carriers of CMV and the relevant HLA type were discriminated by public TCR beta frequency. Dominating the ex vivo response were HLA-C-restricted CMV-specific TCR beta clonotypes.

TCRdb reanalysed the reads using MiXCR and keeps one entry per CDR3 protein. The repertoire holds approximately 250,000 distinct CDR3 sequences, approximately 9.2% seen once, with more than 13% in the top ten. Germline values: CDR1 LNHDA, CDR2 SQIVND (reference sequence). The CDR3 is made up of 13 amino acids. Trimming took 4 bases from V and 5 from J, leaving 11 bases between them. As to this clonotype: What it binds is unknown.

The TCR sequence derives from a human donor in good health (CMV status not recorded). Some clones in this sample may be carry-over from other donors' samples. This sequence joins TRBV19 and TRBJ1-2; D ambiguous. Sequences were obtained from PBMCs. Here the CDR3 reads CASSTLDGYGYTF. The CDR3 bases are TGTGCCAGTAGTACCTTGGACGGGTATGGCTACACCTTC.